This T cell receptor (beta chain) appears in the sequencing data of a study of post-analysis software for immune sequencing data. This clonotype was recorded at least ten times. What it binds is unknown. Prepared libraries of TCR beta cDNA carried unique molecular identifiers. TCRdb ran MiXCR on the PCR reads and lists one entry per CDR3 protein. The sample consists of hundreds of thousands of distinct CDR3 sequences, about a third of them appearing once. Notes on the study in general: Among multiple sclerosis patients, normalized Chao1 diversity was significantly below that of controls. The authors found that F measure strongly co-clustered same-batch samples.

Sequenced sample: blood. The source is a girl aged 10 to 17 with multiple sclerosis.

DNA for the CDR3: TGCAGCGTTGAAGATAGCACGGACGAGCAGTACTTC. This translates into CSVEDSTDEQYF. J is TRBJ2-7 and V is TRBV29-1; no clear D gene. CDR1 SQVTM and CDR2 ANQGSEA come from the germline V gene. The CDR3 spans 12 residues. V shed 0 bases and J shed 5 bases, with 8 bases lying between them.